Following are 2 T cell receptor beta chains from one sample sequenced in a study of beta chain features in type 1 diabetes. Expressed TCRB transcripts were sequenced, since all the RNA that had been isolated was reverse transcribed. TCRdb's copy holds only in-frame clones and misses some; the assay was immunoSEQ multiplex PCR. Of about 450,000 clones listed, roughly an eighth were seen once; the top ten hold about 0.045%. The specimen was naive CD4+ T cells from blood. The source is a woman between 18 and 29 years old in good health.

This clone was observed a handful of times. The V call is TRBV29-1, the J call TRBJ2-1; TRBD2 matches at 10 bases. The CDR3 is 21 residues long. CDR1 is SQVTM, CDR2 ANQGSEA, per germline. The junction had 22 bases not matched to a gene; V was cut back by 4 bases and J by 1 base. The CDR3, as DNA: TGCAGCGTTGGGGGCTGGGCTTCACTAGCGGGGCAAAAGGGGTCCTACAATGAGCAGTTCTTC. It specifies CSVGGWASLAGQKGSYNEQFF.

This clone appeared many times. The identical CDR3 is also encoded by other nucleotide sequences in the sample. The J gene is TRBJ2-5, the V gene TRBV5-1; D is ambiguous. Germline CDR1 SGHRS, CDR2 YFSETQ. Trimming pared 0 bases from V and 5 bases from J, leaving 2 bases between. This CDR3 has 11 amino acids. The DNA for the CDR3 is TGCGCCAGCAGCTTGGTGGAGACCCAGTACTTC. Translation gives CASSLVETQYF.